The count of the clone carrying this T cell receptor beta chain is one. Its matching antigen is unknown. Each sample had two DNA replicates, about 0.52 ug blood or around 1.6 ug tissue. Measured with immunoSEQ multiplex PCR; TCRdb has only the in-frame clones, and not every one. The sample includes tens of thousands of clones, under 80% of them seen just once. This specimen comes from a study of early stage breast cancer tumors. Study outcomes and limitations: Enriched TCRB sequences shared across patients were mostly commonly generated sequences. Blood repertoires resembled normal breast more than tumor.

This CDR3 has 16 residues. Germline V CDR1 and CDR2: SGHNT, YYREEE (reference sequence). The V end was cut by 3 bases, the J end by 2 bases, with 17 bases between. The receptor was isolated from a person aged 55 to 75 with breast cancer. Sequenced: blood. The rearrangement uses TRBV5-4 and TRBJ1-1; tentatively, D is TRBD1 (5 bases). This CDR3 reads CASSWGVTRANTEAFF. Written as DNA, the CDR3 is TGTGCCAGCAGCTGGGGGGTAACCAGGGCTAACACTGAAGCTTTCTTT. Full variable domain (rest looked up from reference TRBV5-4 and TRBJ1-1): ETGVTQSPTHLIKTRGQQVTLRCSSQSGHNTVSWYQQALGQGPQFIFQYYREEENGRGNFPPRFSGLQFPNYSSELNVNALELDDSALYLCASSWGVTRANTEAFFGQGTRLTVV.